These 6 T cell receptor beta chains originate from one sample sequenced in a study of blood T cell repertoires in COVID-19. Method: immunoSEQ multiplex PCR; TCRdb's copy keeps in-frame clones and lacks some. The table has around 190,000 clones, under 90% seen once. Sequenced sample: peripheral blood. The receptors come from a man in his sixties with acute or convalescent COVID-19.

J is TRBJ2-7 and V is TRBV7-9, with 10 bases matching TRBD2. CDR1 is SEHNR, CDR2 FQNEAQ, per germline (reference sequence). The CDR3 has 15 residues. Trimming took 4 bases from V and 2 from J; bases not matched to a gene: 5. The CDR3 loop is CASSSGTSATYEQYF. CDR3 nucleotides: TGTGCCAGCAGCTCCGGGACTAGCGCAACCTACGAGCAGTACTTC. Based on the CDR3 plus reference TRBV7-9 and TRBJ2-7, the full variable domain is DTGVSQNPRHKITKRGQNVTFRCDPISEHNRLYWYRQTLGQGPEFLTYFQNEAQLEKSRLLSDRFSAERPKGSFSTLEIQRTEQGDSAMYLCASSSGTSATYEQYFGPGTRLTVT.

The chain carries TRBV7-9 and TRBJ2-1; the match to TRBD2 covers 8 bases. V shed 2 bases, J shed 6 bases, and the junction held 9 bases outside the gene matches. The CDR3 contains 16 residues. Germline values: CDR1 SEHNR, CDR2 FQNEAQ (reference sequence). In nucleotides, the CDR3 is TGTGCCAGCAGCTTAAAAGCGGGAGAAACGGGCAATGAGCAGTTCTTC. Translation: CASSLKAGETGNEQFF.

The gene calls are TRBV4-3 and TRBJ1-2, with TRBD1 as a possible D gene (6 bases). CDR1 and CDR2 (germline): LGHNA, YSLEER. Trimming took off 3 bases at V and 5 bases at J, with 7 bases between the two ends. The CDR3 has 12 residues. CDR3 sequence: CASSQDSYGYTF. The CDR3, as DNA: TGCGCCAGCAGCCAGGACAGTTATGGCTACACCTTC.

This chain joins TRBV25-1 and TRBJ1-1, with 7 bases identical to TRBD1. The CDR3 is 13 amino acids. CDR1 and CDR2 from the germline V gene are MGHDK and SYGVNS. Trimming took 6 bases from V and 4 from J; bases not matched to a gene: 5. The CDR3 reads CASRDRRGTEAFF. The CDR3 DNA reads TGTGCCAGCAGGGACAGGCGGGGCACTGAAGCTTTCTTT.

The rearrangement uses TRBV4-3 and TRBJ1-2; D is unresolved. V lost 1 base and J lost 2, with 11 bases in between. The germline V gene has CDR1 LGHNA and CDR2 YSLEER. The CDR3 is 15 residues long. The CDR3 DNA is TGCGCCAGCAGCCAAGCTGCCGGCAGGAACTATGGCTACACCTTC. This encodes CASSQAAGRNYGYTF.

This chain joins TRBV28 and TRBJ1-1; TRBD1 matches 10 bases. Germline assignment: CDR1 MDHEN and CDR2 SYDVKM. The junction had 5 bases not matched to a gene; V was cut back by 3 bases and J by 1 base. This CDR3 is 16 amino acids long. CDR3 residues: CASSFWGTGANTEAFF. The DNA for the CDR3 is TGTGCCAGCAGTTTCTGGGGGACAGGGGCGAACACTGAAGCTTTCTTT.